This note documents a single TCR beta chain sequence. What it binds is unknown. The source of the sample is a study of T cell responses to AZD1222 COVID-19 vaccine. Here immunoSEQ multiplex PCR was the method, and the copy in TCRdb shows in-frame clones only, minus some. The table records about 160,000 clones, roughly nine tenths of them present only once. Study-level findings and limits: Baseline seropositivity occurred in only a handful of AZD1222 recipients.

This CDR3 contains 13 residues. Between the trimmed V and J ends, which lost 6 bases and 2 bases, there was a span of 8 bases. The receptor's source is an adult in good health. The material sequenced was peripheral blood, taken on day 0 of AZD1222 vaccination. The chain employs TRBV12-3 or TRBV12-4 and TRBJ1-5; D unresolved. The CDR3 nucleotides are TGTGCCAGCAGCAAGGGAGGCAATCAGCCCCAGCATTTT. It yields the protein CASSKGGNQPQHF.